This entry lists 24 T cell receptor beta chains sequenced from one sample in a study of cytotoxic CD8 clonotypes in ibrutinib-treated CLL. Some clones are missing from TCRdb's copy, which holds only in-frame ones; the method was immunoSEQ multiplex PCR. This sample has about 160,000 clones, with more than 65% found just once. This specimen consisted of PBMCs, obtained after 12 months of ibrutinib treatment. Receptors were obtained from a human donor with chronic lymphocytic leukemia.

This clone showed up many times. The chain links TRBV30 to TRBJ1-2; no firm D call. V shed 0 bases and J shed 7 bases, with 15 bases lying between them. Germline CDR1 and CDR2: GTSNPN and SVGIG (reference sequence). The CDR3 covers 14 residues. CDR3 in DNA: TGTGCCTGGAGTGTGATGGCTACTCTAGGTGGCTACACCTTC. It is translated as CAWSVMATLGGYTF.

The rearrangement uses TRBV4-3 and TRBJ2-1; D is unresolved. The V gene lost 4 bases and the J gene lost 6 bases, with 16 bases spanning the gap. The CDR3 runs 15 residues. The germline CDR1 and CDR2 sequences are LGHNA and YSLEER. The CDR3 sequence: CASSRREIKGNEQFF. As DNA, the CDR3 is TGCGCCAGCAGCCGAAGAGAAATTAAGGGCAATGAGCAGTTCTTC.

The chain employs TRBV6-5 and TRBJ2-1; D is ambiguous. V lost 1 base, J lost 7 bases, and 17 bases lay in between. The germline CDR1 and CDR2 sequences are MNHEY and SVGAGI. This CDR3 has 16 residues. CDR3 nucleotides: TGTGCCAGCAGTTACTATGTTAGCACGGTGGGAAATGAGCAGTTCTTC. It codes for CASSYYVSTVGNEQFF.

The chain couples TRBV27 to TRBJ1-5; 10 bases fit TRBD1. V was pared by 1 base and J by 10 bases, with 4 bases of the junction left unmatched. CDR1 is MNHEY and CDR2 is SMNVEV in the germline V gene (reference sequence). CDR3 length: 14 residues. The CDR3 sequence: CASSLFGTGVPQHF. The CDR3 DNA is TGTGCCAGCAGTTTATTCGGGACAGGGGTTCCCCAGCATTTT.

V is TRBV7-6 and J is TRBJ2-3; D uncertain. The CDR3 totals 13 residues. Germline loops: CDR1 SGHVS, CDR2 FNYEAQ. Trimming left V 5 bases short and J 10 bases short, with 16 bases between. DNA for the CDR3: TGTGCCAGCAGCCCGCTCCCCGGATTCTCGCAGTATTTT. Translation gives CASSPLPGFSQYF.

This clone was seen once. Additional DNA sequences in this sample encode the identical CDR3. The chain has TRBV10-2 and TRBJ2-1, with D uncertain. CDR1 is WSHSY and CDR2 is SAAADI in the germline V gene. CDR3 length: 14 residues. V shed 8 bases and J shed 2 bases, with 13 bases lying between them. Here the CDR3 reads CASSRVAAYNEQFF. The CDR3 DNA reads TGCGCCAGCTCTCGAGTAGCAGCCTACAATGAGCAGTTCTTC.

The chain combines TRBV7-8 with TRBJ2-7, with D perhaps TRBD2 (6 bases). Per the germline V gene, CDR1 is SGHVS and CDR2 is FQNEAQ. Deletions cut 1 base from V and 5 bases from J, with 15 bases between. The CDR3 covers 15 residues. The CDR3 here is CASSLVVAGRHEQYF. CDR3 in DNA: TGTGCCAGCAGCTTAGTGGTGGCAGGGAGGCACGAGCAGTACTTC.

This chain connects TRBV4-2 to TRBJ1-3; D gene unclear. CDR1 and CDR2 from the germline V gene are LGHNA and YNFKEQ. Trimming removed 0 bases at V and 0 bases at J, with 9 bases between. CDR3 length: 16 amino acids. The CDR3 here is CASSQDMGSSGNTIYF. The CDR3 region has the DNA TGTGCCAGCAGCCAAGATATGGGGAGCTCTGGAAACACCATATATTTT.

The CDR3: CAISEWGQETQYF. The DNA of the CDR3 is TGTGCCATCAGTGAGTGGGGGCAAGAGACCCAGTACTTC. This chain joins TRBV10-3 and TRBJ2-5; D could derive from TRBD1 or TRBD2 (5 bases each). V was cut by 1 base and J by 2 bases, with 5 bases left in between. This CDR3 is built from 13 residues. CDR1 ENHRY and CDR2 SYGVKD come from the germline V gene.

The rearrangement links TRBV15 to TRBJ2-5; no clear D gene. The CDR3 is 15 amino acids. Per the germline V gene, CDR1 is LNHNV and CDR2 is YYDKDF (reference sequence). The germline V and J ends were trimmed by 5 bases and 2 bases, with 15 bases remaining between them. DNA of the CDR3: TGTGCCACCAGCCCCAAGGGCCTCTTACAAGAGACCCAGTACTTC. Encoded protein: CATSPKGLLQETQYF.

V is TRBV7-2 and J is TRBJ1-1; D unclear. V was trimmed by 2 bases and J by 4 bases, leaving 20 bases between them. The CDR3 totals 17 residues. Germline V lookup: CDR1 SGHTA, CDR2 FQGNSA. Written as DNA, the CDR3 is TGTGCCAGCAGCTTATGGGTCGGGTCCTCATCTCCCACTGAAGCTTTCTTT. This codes for CASSLWVGSSSPTEAFF. The full variable domain, rest sourced from reference TRBV7-2 and TRBJ1-1, is GAGVSQSPSNKVTEKGKDVELRCDPISGHTALYWYRQSLGQGLEFLIYFQGNSAPDKSGLPSDRFSAERTGGSVSTLTIQRTQQEDSAVYLCASSLWVGSSSPTEAFFGQGTRLTVV.

CDR3 nucleotides: TGCGCCAGCAGCTTGCCAGGGGGCACCTACGAGCAGTACTTC. Protein: CASSLPGGTYEQYF. The chain employs TRBV5-1 and TRBJ2-7; 8 bases map to TRBD1. This CDR3 has 14 residues. Germline CDR1 is SGHRS and CDR2 is YFSETQ. J gave up 2 bases and V 1 base, and 2 bases lay outside the gene matches.

The rearrangement uses TRBV28 and TRBJ1-2; the D gene is possibly TRBD1 (5 bases). Between the trimmed V and J ends, which lost 7 bases and 0 bases, there was a span of 18 bases. CDR1 MDHEN and CDR2 SYDVKM come from the germline V gene. CDR3 length equals 16 residues. The CDR3 DNA reads TGTGCCAGCACCGCCGGACACGGACAATCTAACTATGGCTACACCTTC. Translating it yields CASTAGHGQSNYGYTF.

The chain is built from TRBV19 and TRBJ1-1; possible D gene TRBD1, 6 bases. The CDR3 is 12 residues long. Deletions cut 5 bases from V and 11 bases from J, with 15 bases between. Germline assignment: CDR1 LNHDA and CDR2 SQIVND (reference sequence). CDR3 sequence: CASSYQGPAAFF. The DNA of the CDR3 is TGTGCCAGTAGTTACCAGGGGCCGGCGGCTTTCTTT.

This clone was counted a few times. The chain carries TRBV6-5 and TRBJ1-6; D possibly corresponds to TRBD1 (5 bases). Germline lookup yields CDR1 MNHEY and CDR2 SVGAGI. V was trimmed by 4 bases and J by 10 bases, leaving 8 bases between them. The CDR3 has 12 amino acids. The CDR3 DNA reads TGTGCCAGCAGTTCCAGGGTGTCACCCCTCCACTTT. Its protein product is CASSSRVSPLHF.

The chain combines TRBV18 with TRBJ1-4, with TRBD1 matching over 10 bases. The CDR3 extends over 15 amino acids. Germline V CDR1 and CDR2: KGHSH, LQKENI. V gave up 1 base and J gave up 8 bases; unmatched junction bases: 4. The CDR3 DNA is TGTGCCAGCTCACCACGGACAGGGGGACAGGAAAAACTGTTTTTT. As protein: CASSPRTGGQEKLFF.

Remarks on this clone: An end of the junction differs from the germline gene, which may be a read error. The chain combines TRBV5-1 with TRBJ2-5, with D perhaps matching TRBD2 (6 bases). The V gene's germline CDR1 is SGHRS and CDR2 YFSETQ. This CDR3 region has 14 residues. As DNA, the CDR3 is TGCGCCAGCAGCCGGAGTGGAGGGCAAGGGACCCAGTACTTC. This codes for CASSRSGGQGTQYF.

The genes are TRBV5-1 and TRBJ2-7; 11 nucleotides agree with TRBD1. V shed 4 bases, J shed 5 bases, and the junction held 8 bases outside the gene matches. The CDR3 has 15 residues. Germline CDR1 and CDR2: SGHRS and YFSETQ. CDR3 nucleotide sequence: TGCGCCAGCAGCCTCCGGACAGGGGGCGCGGACGAGCAGTACTTC. Amino acid sequence: CASSLRTGGADEQYF.

The V gene is TRBV7-2, the J gene TRBJ2-5; D might be TRBD1 (5 bases). Trimming shortened V by 5 bases and J by 5 bases, and 12 bases separated the two germline ends. The CDR3 totals 13 residues. Germline V gene sequence: CDR1 SGHTA, CDR2 FQGNSA. This CDR3 is CASSQGVRETQYF. The CDR3 DNA sequence: TGTGCCAGCAGCCAAGGGGTGCGGGAGACCCAGTACTTC.

The chain joins TRBV9 to TRBJ2-7; possibly TRBD1 for D (6 bases). This CDR3 has 13 residues. V was pared by 0 bases and J by 5 bases, with 9 bases between. CDR1 and CDR2 from the germline V gene are SGDLS and YYNGEE. CDR3 loop: CASSVAPGDEQYF. Written as DNA, the CDR3 is TGTGCCAGCAGCGTAGCGCCAGGGGACGAGCAGTACTTC.

The chain recombines TRBV6-4 with TRBJ2-3; a weak D match, TRBD1 (5 bases). V gave up 5 bases and J gave up 4 bases, with 16 bases separating them. This CDR3 has 15 amino acids. Germline-derived CDR1 and CDR2 are MRHNA and SNTAGT. CDR3 amino acids: CASSPQGRVADTQYF. The CDR3 DNA is TGTGCCAGCAGTCCCCAGGGTCGGGTCGCAGATACGCAGTATTTT.

The gene calls are TRBV27 and TRBJ2-7; no clear D. The V end lost 3 bases, the J end lost 3 bases, and 9 bases lay between the germline ends. The germline CDR1 and CDR2 sequences are MNHEY and SMNVEV (reference sequence). This CDR3 has 13 amino acids. The CDR3 DNA reads as TGTGCCAGCAGTTTCTCTCAGTACTACGAGCAGTACTTC. As protein: CASSFSQYYEQYF.

The chain carries TRBV9 and TRBJ2-7; 12 bases are a match to TRBD2. Trimming cost V 0 bases and J 4 bases; bases outside gene matches: 8. The CDR3 totals 17 residues. Germline V gives CDR1 SGDLS, CDR2 YYNGEE. The DNA of the CDR3 is TGTGCCAGCAGCGTAGAGGCTAGCGGGAGGGGGTTGTACGAGCAGTACTTC. This translates into CASSVEASGRGLYEQYF.

The table lists this clone with a count of one. The rearrangement uses TRBV5-1 and TRBJ2-5, with D hard to call. The V end was cut by 0 bases, the J end by 2 bases, with 8 bases between. The CDR3 covers 14 residues. Germline lookup yields CDR1 SGHRS and CDR2 YFSETQ. The DNA for the CDR3 is TGCGCCAGCAGCTTGGGGCGGATGCAAGAGACCCAGTACTTC. This codes for CASSLGRMQETQYF. Using reference TRBV5-1 and TRBJ2-5 for the parts outside the CDR3, the full variable domain is KAGVTQTPRYLIKTRGQQVTLSCSPISGHRSVSWYQQTPGQGLQFLFEYFSETQRNKGNFPGRFSGRQFSNSRSEMNVSTLELGDSALYLCASSLGRMQETQYFGPGTRLLVL.